The rows below give T cell receptor beta chains drawn from one sample of a study of memory CD4+ T cells and cytomegalovirus serostatus. Generated by immunoSEQ multiplex PCR, the TCRdb table keeps only in-frame clones and is missing some. The sample consists of tens of thousands of clones, around 78% of them appearing once. What was sequenced was memory CD4+ T cells from blood. Receptors were obtained from an adult in good health and CMV-seronegative. Each CDR3 is given with its conserved first and last residue. D genes are given only for firm matches. Rows may omit the clone size; those that give it use once, few, many or a size class.

NA	NA	TRBV6-1	TRBJ2-7	TGTGCCAGCAGGGAAACTATTTACGAGCAGTACTTC	CASRETIYEQYF
few	TRBD1	TRBV7-9	TRBJ2-1	TGTGCCAGCAGCCCCGGGACAGGGCAGAGGAGATACAATGAGCAGTTCTTC	CASSPGTGQRRYNEQFF
NA	NA	TRBV5-1	TRBJ2-5	TGCGCCAGCAGCGGAGGGACTGGCGAGACCCAGTACTTC	CASSGGTGETQYF
NA	TRBD2	TRBV5-1	TRBJ2-4	TGCGCCAGCAGCTTGGCGGCTAGCGGGGTTCCGGGGGACATTCAGTACTTC	CASSLAASGVPGDIQYF
few	TRBD2	TRBV7-2	TRBJ2-2	TGTGCCAGCAGTTACCTAGCGGGGTCTCCAAACACCGGGGAGCTGTTTTTT	CASSYLAGSPNTGELFF
NA	NA	TRBV27	TRBJ1-2	TGTGCCAGCAATAGTAACAGGGAGGATGGCTACACCTTC	CASNSNREDGYTF
few	NA	TRBV9	TRBJ2-7	TGTGCCAGCAGCGCACGGGGCCGAGACGAGCAGTACTTC	CASSARGRDEQYF
NA	NA	TRBV15	TRBJ1-4	TGTGCCACCAGCTCAGCCGGGACGGACGAAAAACTGTTTTTT	CATSSAGTDEKLFF
NA	TRBD1	TRBV27	TRBJ2-2	TGTGCCAGCAGTCCCCGGGACAGGGGCACCGGGGAGCTGTTTTTT	CASSPRDRGTGELFF
NA	TRBD1	TRBV11-1	TRBJ2-1	TGTGCCAGCACCGACAGGGGGCAACGCAATGAGCAGTTCTTC	CASTDRGQRNEQFF
NA	NA	TRBV6-6	TRBJ2-3	TGTGCCAGCAGGAGACAGGGAGGAATTAGCACAGATACGCAGTATTTT	CASRRQGGISTDTQYF
NA	TRBD1	TRBV7-9	TRBJ1-4	TGTGCCAGCAGCTCCTACGGACAGGGGGCCCGTGAAAAACTGTTTTTT	CASSSYGQGAREKLFF
NA	NA	TRBV6-5	TRBJ2-7	TGTGCCAGCAGACGTAGCGGTTACGAGCAGTACTTC	CASRRSGYEQYF
NA	TRBD1	TRBV19	TRBJ2-2	TGTGCCGTCGACAGGGGGCAGGCCGGGGAGCTGTTTTTT	CAVDRGQAGELFF
few	NA	TRBV7-2	TRBJ1-1	TGTGCCAGCAGCTTAAGGCCAGGGGACACTGAAGCTTTCTTT	CASSLRPGDTEAFF
NA	TRBD2	TRBV4-3	TRBJ2-1	TGCGCCAGCAGCCAAGATCGACTAGCGGGAGGGGATGAGCAGTTCTTC	CASSQDRLAGGDEQFF
NA	NA	TRBV29-1	TRBJ2-4	TGCAGCGCCAGCGGTAGGAGGGATGGGAGAGACATTCAGTACTTC	CSASGRRDGRDIQYF
NA	NA	TRBV7-3	TRBJ2-2	TGTGCCAGCAGCCTGGAGGCCCTCAACACCGGGGAGCTGTTTTTT	CASSLEALNTGELFF
NA	NA	TRBV5-6	TRBJ1-5	TGTGCCAGCAGCCGACGGGACTCCAAAGGGCAGCCCCAGCATTTT	CASSRRDSKGQPQHF
NA	TRBD1	TRBV7-8	TRBJ1-2	TGTGCCAGCAGCCCGGGGGCAGGGGGCGTGTCTGGCTACACCTTC	CASSPGAGGVSGYTF
NA	NA	TRBV5-6	TRBJ2-5	TGTGCCAGCAGCTTGTACGCCAGGGGAGAGACCCAGTACTTC	CASSLYARGETQYF
NA	NA	TRBV28	TRBJ1-1	TGTGCCAGCAGTCCCCCCGTTTACACTGAAGCTTTCTTT	CASSPPVYTEAFF
NA	NA	TRBV11-2	TRBJ2-1	TGTGCCAGCAGCTTAGTGTCGGGTTTCGGGAATGAGCAGTTCTTC	CASSLVSGFGNEQFF
NA	TRBD1	TRBV5-8	TRBJ2-5	TGTGCCAGCAGCTCTGACAGGGGGTCCCAAGAGACCCAGTACTTC	CASSSDRGSQETQYF
NA	NA	TRBV6-5	TRBJ2-5	TGTGCCAGCAGTGGCGAGGTACAAGAGACCCAGTACTTC	CASSGEVQETQYF
NA	TRBD1	TRBV7-3	TRBJ1-1	TGTGCCAGCAGCTCCTACAGGGGTGGTGAAGCTTTCTTT	CASSSYRGGEAFF
NA	NA	TRBV19	TRBJ2-5	TGTGCCAGTAGTATAGTCGACAGCCTTGGGGGGACCCAGTACTTC	CASSIVDSLGGTQYF
NA	TRBD1	TRBV14	TRBJ2-7	TGTGCCAGCAGCCAAGCCGGGACAGGCGGGTACGAGCAGTACTTC	CASSQAGTGGYEQYF
NA	TRBD1	TRBV7-9	TRBJ1-6	TGTGCCAGCAGCGCGCGACAGGGTAGTACATCACCCCTCCACTTT	CASSARQGSTSPLHF
once	NA	TRBV2	TRBJ2-5	TGTGCCAGCAGGCCTGGACTGGGGGTTGGGACCCAGTACTTC	CASRPGLGVGTQYF
NA	NA	TRBV6-1	TRBJ2-1	TGTGCCAGCAGTGCTGTGGTAGTGTCCGAGCAGTTCTTC	CASSAVVVSEQFF
NA	NA	TRBV5-6	TRBJ2-2	TGTGCCAGCACCCTCGGAGGACGCGGTTTCTTCGGGGAGCTGTTTTTT	CASTLGGRGFFGELFF
NA	NA	TRBV7-9	TRBJ1-4	TGTGCCAGCAGCAGGTACAGCGCCGCAGATGAAAAACTGTTTTTT	CASSRYSAADEKLFF
NA	TRBD1	TRBV28	TRBJ2-1	TGTGCCAGCAGTTTTGGACAGGTCAAAAATGAGCAGTTCTTC	CASSFGQVKNEQFF
once	NA	TRBV5-6	TRBJ2-5	TGTGCCAGCAGCTTGGGGTTGAGGCCCCAAGAGACCCAGTACTTC	CASSLGLRPQETQYF
NA	NA	TRBV6-5	TRBJ2-1	TGTGCCAGCAGGTTGGGGGAGCAGTTCTTC	CASRLGEQFF
few	NA	TRBV15	TRBJ1-2	TGTGCCACCAGCAGAGGTGGCATAAACTATGGCTACACCTTC	CATSRGGINYGYTF
NA	NA	TRBV6-4	TRBJ1-5	TGTGCCAGCACCACCTATCAGCCCCAGCATTTT	CASTTYQPQHF
NA	NA	TRBV28	TRBJ1-5	TGTGCCAGCAGACGAGGAGGGAGTCAGCCCCAGCATTTT	CASRRGGSQPQHF